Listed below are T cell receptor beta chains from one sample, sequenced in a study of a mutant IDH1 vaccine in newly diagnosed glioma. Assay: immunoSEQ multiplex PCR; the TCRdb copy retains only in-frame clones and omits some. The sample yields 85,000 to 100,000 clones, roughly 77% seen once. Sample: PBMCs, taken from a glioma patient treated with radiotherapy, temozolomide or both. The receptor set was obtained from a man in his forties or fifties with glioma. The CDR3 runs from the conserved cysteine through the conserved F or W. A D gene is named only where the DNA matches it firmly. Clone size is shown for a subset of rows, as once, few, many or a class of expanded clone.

CDR3: CASSLSGGVYNEQFF
DNA: TGTGCCAGCAGCCTGTCAGGGGGCGTGTACAATGAGCAGTTCTTC
J: TRBJ2-1
size: NA
V: TRBV5-6
D: TRBD1

CDR3: CAWSPLGDEDEKLFF
DNA: TGTGCCTGGAGTCCTCTGGGGGATGAGGATGAAAAACTGTTTTTT
J: TRBJ1-4
size: NA
V: TRBV30
D: NA

CDR3: CASSPDTTGELFF
DNA: TGTGCCAGCTCTCCAGACACCACCGGGGAGCTGTTTTTT
J: TRBJ2-2
size: NA
V: TRBV18
D: NA

CDR3: CASSSGAAEVSGNTIYF
DNA: TGTGCCAGCAGCTCCGGGGCCGCCGAGGTTTCTGGAAACACCATATATTTT
J: TRBJ1-3
size: NA
V: TRBV6-4
D: NA

CDR3: CASSQDPGQGRLETQYF
DNA: TGTGCCAGCAGCCAAGACCCGGGACAGGGGAGGTTGGAGACCCAGTACTTC
J: TRBJ2-5
size: few
V: TRBV4-2
D: TRBD1

CDR3: CTSSQAEREAGYEQYF
DNA: TGCACCAGCAGCCAAGCCGAGCGGGAGGCGGGCTACGAGCAGTACTTC
J: TRBJ2-7
size: NA
V: TRBV1
D: NA

CDR3: CASSYGGGGVRSPLHF
DNA: TGTGCCAGCAGTTACGGTGGAGGGGGAGTAAGGTCACCCCTCCACTTT
J: TRBJ1-6
size: NA
V: TRBV6-5
D: NA

CDR3: CASGPGTSGDPKRETQYF
DNA: TGTGCTAGTGGACCCGGGACTAGCGGCGACCCGAAACGGGAGACCCAGTACTTC
J: TRBJ2-5
size: once
V: TRBV12-5
D: TRBD2

CDR3: CASSYGQGLLGTEAFF
DNA: TGCGCCAGCAGCTATGGACAGGGTCTGTTGGGCACTGAAGCTTTCTTT
J: TRBJ1-1
size: once
V: TRBV5-1
D: TRBD1

CDR3: CASSQVGLGDEQFF
DNA: TGCGCCAGCAGCCAGGTTGGACTCGGTGATGAGCAGTTCTTC
J: TRBJ2-1
size: NA
V: TRBV4-1
D: NA

CDR3: CASSYPTETQYF
DNA: TGTGCCAGCAGTTATCCCACGGAGACCCAGTACTTC
J: TRBJ2-5
size: NA
V: TRBV6-5
D: NA

CDR3: CASSQDTGQGRSGYTF
DNA: TGTGCCAGCAGCCAAGATACGGGACAGGGGCGTTCTGGCTACACCTTC
J: TRBJ1-2
size: NA
V: TRBV14
D: TRBD1

CDR3: CATSQFGGGGEKLFF
DNA: TGTGCCACCAGCCAGTTCGGGGGAGGTGGTGAAAAACTGTTTTTT
J: TRBJ1-4
size: NA
V: TRBV15
D: NA

CDR3: CASSLDSGRPYEQYF
DNA: TGTGCCAGCAGCTTAGATTCGGGTCGGCCCTACGAGCAGTACTTC
J: TRBJ2-7
size: NA
V: TRBV7-2
D: NA

CDR3: CASSAQTGGIVTQYF
DNA: TGTGCCAGCAGCGCGCAGACAGGGGGTATCGTGACCCAGTACTTC
J: TRBJ2-5
size: NA
V: TRBV9
D: TRBD1

CDR3: CASSERGEETQYF
DNA: TGTGCCAGCAGTGAAAGGGGGGAAGAGACCCAGTACTTC
J: TRBJ2-5
size: NA
V: TRBV2
D: NA

CDR3: CSVGEGGSYEQYF
DNA: TGCAGCGTTGGCGAAGGAGGCTCCTACGAGCAGTACTTC
J: TRBJ2-7
size: NA
V: TRBV29-1
D: NA

CDR3: CASSLVLAGYEQYF
DNA: TGTGCCAGCAGCTTAGTACTAGCGGGGTACGAGCAGTACTTC
J: TRBJ2-7
size: NA
V: TRBV7-2
D: TRBD2

CDR3: CASSVRDRGSSNEQYF
DNA: TGTGCCAGCAGCGTCCGGGACAGGGGCAGTTCCAACGAGCAGTACTTC
J: TRBJ2-7
size: few
V: TRBV9
D: TRBD1

CDR3: CASSRTGGGYEQYF
DNA: TGTGCCAGCAGCCGGACAGGGGGCGGCTACGAGCAGTACTTC
J: TRBJ2-7
size: NA
V: TRBV7-3
D: TRBD1

CDR3: CASSQGWNNEQYF
DNA: TGCGCCAGCAGCCAAGGGTGGAACAACGAGCAGTACTTC
J: TRBJ2-7
size: NA
V: TRBV4-3
D: NA

CDR3: CASSFGGAITDTQYF
DNA: TGCGCCAGCAGCTTTGGGGGCGCGATCACAGATACGCAGTATTTT
J: TRBJ2-3
size: NA
V: TRBV5-1
D: NA

CDR3: CAWSVSGLPQETQYF
DNA: TGTGCCTGGAGTGTCTCGGGACTCCCCCAAGAGACCCAGTACTTC
J: TRBJ2-5
size: NA
V: TRBV30
D: NA

CDR3: CASSYKRTGGYTF
DNA: TGTGCCAGCAGCTATAAACGGACGGGGGGCTACACCTTC
J: TRBJ1-2
size: once
V: TRBV5-5
D: NA